The 32 T cell receptor beta chains reported below all come from one sample, sequenced in a study of long-term antiretroviral therapy in people with HIV. Runs used v3.0 of the immunoSEQ assay and were done at survey level. Assay: immunoSEQ multiplex PCR; the TCRdb copy retains only in-frame clones and omits some. The data hold tens of thousands of clones, with approximately 80% observed a single time. Specimen: unsorted PBMCs, collected 0.3 years after starting antiretroviral therapy. Every receptor here comes from a middle-aged man with HIV.

The gene calls are TRBV11-2 and TRBJ1-5, with D perhaps matching TRBD1 (6 bases). V was shortened by 4 bases and J by 3 bases, with 10 bases between the two germline ends. CDR1 SGHAT and CDR2 FQNNGV come from the germline V gene. The CDR3 sequence is 14 residues long. CDR3 coding DNA: TGTGCCAGCAGCTCAGGACAGCCCAATCAGCCCCAGCATTTT. Translating gives CASSSGQPNQPQHF.

The V gene is TRBV9, the J gene TRBJ2-1; a possible D gene is TRBD1 (6 bases). The CDR3 sequence is 14 residues long. Between the trimmed V and J ends, which lost 0 bases and 8 bases, there was a span of 12 bases. In germline, CDR1 is SGDLS, CDR2 YYNGEE. The chain's CDR3 is CASSVDPQGDEQFF. The CDR3 DNA is TGTGCCAGCAGCGTAGATCCACAGGGTGATGAGCAGTTCTTC.

This clone was recorded only once. The chain couples TRBV4-3 to TRBJ2-1; D may be TRBD1 (5 bases). V was shortened by 0 bases and J by 5 bases, with 11 bases between the two germline ends. The CDR3 covers 15 residues. Per germline, CDR1 LGHNA and CDR2 YSLEER. The CDR3 DNA sequence: TGCGCCAGCAGCCAAGACAGGGCCGGAGACAATGAGCAGTTCTTC. Amino acids: CASSQDRAGDNEQFF.

The chain carries TRBV21-1 and TRBJ2-5; no DNA check was done on the table's D call, TRBD1. TRBV21-1 is termed a pseudogene. This CDR3 contains 13 residues. The CDR3 protein is CASGGTGRETQYF. In DNA, the CDR3 is TGTGCCAGTGGTGGGACAGGGAGAGAGACCCAGTACTTC.

The V call is TRBV7-9, the J call TRBJ2-5, with 8 positions matching TRBD1. The closer fit of TRBJ2-7 to the DNA end suggests the J call may be wrong. CDR3 length: 14 residues. Germline-derived CDR1 and CDR2 are SEHNR and FQNEAQ (reference sequence). CDR3 loop: CASRKRQGWDEQYF. The CDR3 nucleotides read TGTGCCAGCAGAAAACGACAGGGGTGGGACGAGCAGTACTTC.

The chain combines TRBV7-9 with TRBJ2-5; D possibly corresponds to TRBD1 (5 bases). The CDR3 covers 11 residues. Trimming left V 1 base short and J 9 bases short, with 6 bases between. Germline CDR1 is SEHNR and CDR2 is FQNEAQ (reference sequence). This chain's CDR3 is CASSLGRAQYF. The CDR3 coding sequence is TGTGCCAGCAGCTTAGGCAGGGCCCAGTACTTC.

The chain joins TRBV7-9 to TRBJ1-1; D is possibly TRBD1 (6 bases). Germline V CDR1 and CDR2: SEHNR, FQNEAQ (reference sequence). Trimming pared 4 bases from V and 3 bases from J, leaving 9 bases between. This CDR3 contains 13 residues. The CDR3 is CASSSQGYTEAFF. Written as DNA, the CDR3 is TGTGCCAGCAGCTCGCAGGGGTACACTGAAGCTTTCTTT.

This chain uses TRBV10-1 with TRBJ2-2; D ambiguous. V lost 10 bases and J lost 4, with 7 bases in between. Germline V gene lookup returns CDR1 WNHNN and CDR2 SYGVQD (reference sequence). The CDR3 runs to 11 residues. The CDR3 DNA follows: TGCGCCATGGGCCGCACCGGGGAGCTGTTTTTT. Translated: CAMGRTGELFF.

This rearrangement joins TRBV5-6 to TRBJ1-5; TRBD1 is a possible D gene (5 bases). The CDR3 has 13 residues. Trimming pared 1 base from V and 4 bases from J, leaving 6 bases between. Germline V gene sequence: CDR1 SGHDT, CDR2 YYEEEE. This CDR3 reads CASSLYRNQPQHF. The CDR3 coding sequence is TGTGCCAGCAGCTTGTACAGGAATCAGCCCCAGCATTTT.

This clone was observed a single time. The chain combines TRBV11-1 with TRBJ1-6, with TRBD1 as a possible D gene (6 bases). This CDR3 is 13 amino acids long. CDR1 is SGHAT, CDR2 FQDESV, per germline (reference sequence). The ends were cut back, 7 bases at V and 7 bases at J, with 11 bases in the middle. In DNA, the CDR3 is TGTGCCAGCACGCTTCAGGGGAATTCACCCCTCCACTTT. Amino acid sequence: CASTLQGNSPLHF.

This chain joins TRBV28 and TRBJ1-2, with TRBD1 matching over 9 bases. After removal of 5 bases from V and 8 bases from J, the junction contained 6 bases not matched to a gene. There are 13 residues in the CDR3. Germline V gene sequence: CDR1 MDHEN, CDR2 SYDVKM. DNA for the CDR3: TGTGCCAGCAGTGTGGACAGGGGTGGCGGCTACACCTTC. Translated, it gives CASSVDRGGGYTF.

The rearrangement links TRBV2 to TRBJ1-2; possibly TRBD1 for D (5 bases). From germline, CDR1 is SNHLY and CDR2 FYNNEI. The CDR3 consists of 13 residues. V lost 8 bases, J lost 7 bases, and 17 bases lay in between. As DNA, the CDR3 is TGTGCCAGCCGGCAGGGAGAGGCTGGTGGCTACACCTTC. Amino acids: CASRQGEAGGYTF.

The rearrangement joins TRBV5-6 to TRBJ1-1, with D possibly matching TRBD1 (5 bases). V was clipped by 3 bases and J by 2 bases, with 8 bases between them. CDR1 SGHDT and CDR2 YYEEEE come from the germline V gene. The length of the CDR3 is 13 residues. The chain's CDR3 is CASSWDSNTEAFF. The CDR3 coding sequence is TGTGCCAGCAGCTGGGACTCAAACACTGAAGCTTTCTTT.

This rearrangement joins TRBV5-4 to TRBJ1-4, with TRBD1 matching 7 bases. The germline V gene encodes CDR1 SGHNT and CDR2 YYREEE (reference sequence). This CDR3 has 15 amino acids. V shed 3 bases, J shed 5 bases, and the junction held 7 bases outside the gene matches. The CDR3 nucleotides are TGTGCCAGCAGCTACGACAGGGCCCGCAATGAAAAACTGTTTTTT. It specifies CASSYDRARNEKLFF.

V is TRBV11-2 and J is TRBJ2-5, with a weak D call TRBD2 (7 bases). V was clipped by 4 bases and J by 5 bases, with 20 bases between them. Germline-derived CDR1 and CDR2 are SGHAT and FQNNGV. The length of the CDR3 is 16 residues. This CDR3 is CASSWGLAALAETQYF. CDR3 in DNA: TGTGCCAGCAGCTGGGGGCTAGCGGCCCTGGCGGAGACCCAGTACTTC.

J is TRBJ1-4 and V is TRBV7-9, with D perhaps matching TRBD1 (5 bases). The V gene lost 1 base and the J gene lost 8 bases, with 8 bases spanning the gap. Germline V gives CDR1 SEHNR, CDR2 FQNEAQ (reference sequence). The CDR3 runs to 13 residues. CDR3 protein: CASSLVRGEKLFF. CDR3 coding DNA: TGTGCCAGCAGCTTAGTACGGGGGGAAAAACTGTTTTTT.

The V gene is TRBV4-3, the J gene TRBJ1-2, with 9 bases identical to TRBD1. This CDR3 has 14 amino acids. V lost 8 bases to trimming and J lost 5 bases; unmatched junction nucleotides: 9. The germline V gene has CDR1 LGHNA and CDR2 YSLEER. CDR3 DNA: TGCGCCAGCGTTTTGGGACAGGGCGTATATGGCTACACCTTC. Its translation: CASVLGQGVYGYTF.

This rearrangement joins TRBV25-1 to TRBJ2-1; D is unclear. The V end lost 8 bases, the J end lost 8 bases, and 10 bases lay between the germline ends. The CDR3 consists of 11 residues. Germline V gene lookup returns CDR1 MGHDK and CDR2 SYGVNS. CDR3 DNA sequence: TGTGCCAGCCGCTCCGGGCATGAGCAGTTCTTC. This encodes CASRSGHEQFF.

V is TRBV28 and J is TRBJ1-1, with a possible D match to TRBD1 (5 bases). The V gene lost 5 bases and the J gene lost 1 base, with 11 bases spanning the gap. Germline assignment: CDR1 MDHEN and CDR2 SYDVKM. This CDR3 has 14 amino acids. CDR3: CASSPQVPNTEAFF. As DNA, the CDR3 is TGTGCCAGCAGTCCACAGGTTCCGAACACTGAAGCTTTCTTT.

This clone has just a few counts. This chain uses TRBV7-2 with TRBJ2-3; perhaps TRBD2 as D (6 bases). This CDR3 comprises 13 residues. Germline lookup yields CDR1 SGHTA and CDR2 FQGNSA. The V end lost 8 bases, the J end lost 6 bases, and 15 bases lay between the germline ends. Here the CDR3 reads CASGTLRGDTQYF. The CDR3 DNA sequence: TGTGCCAGCGGCACTCTCCGGGGGGATACGCAGTATTTT.

V and J are TRBV18 and TRBJ1-1; 10 nucleotides agree with TRBD1. The CDR3 is 15 residues long. Germline CDR1 is KGHSH and CDR2 is LQKENI. Trimming cost V 6 bases and J 6 bases; bases outside gene matches: 10. The DNA of the CDR3 is TGTGCCAGCTCTGGGGACAGGGGAGTATGGTCTGAAGCTTTCTTT. Its protein product is CASSGDRGVWSEAFF.

This sequence joins TRBV11-2 and TRBJ1-1; 8 bases fit TRBD1. J gave up 5 bases and V 5 bases, and 10 bases lay outside the gene matches. Germline CDR1 is SGHAT and CDR2 is FQNNGV. This CDR3 is built from 15 residues. CDR3 region: CASSTIGQGGTEAFF. CDR3 in DNA: TGTGCCAGCAGCACCATCGGACAGGGTGGTACTGAAGCTTTCTTT.

V is TRBV5-4 and J is TRBJ2-7, with 7 bases fitting TRBD2. The CDR3 runs 13 residues. From germline, CDR1 is SGHNT and CDR2 YYREEE (reference sequence). V lost 4 bases and J lost 7; bases outside the gene matches: 8. The CDR3 DNA reads TGTGCCAGCAGCCGGGCGGGGGTAAGGGAGCAGTACTTC. Protein product: CASSRAGVREQYF.

As to this clone: In the same sample, other DNA sequences code for this CDR3. This sequence joins TRBV2 and TRBJ2-7, with 11 bases matching TRBD1. The CDR3 is made up of 13 amino acids. The germline V gene encodes CDR1 SNHLY and CDR2 FYNNEI. V lost 8 bases, J lost 3 bases, and 3 bases stayed unmatched. CDR3 DNA: TGTGCCAGCTCCGGGACAGGGGGCTACGAGCAGTACTTC. Translation: CASSGTGGYEQYF.

Concerning this clone: Additional DNA sequences in this sample encode the identical CDR3. The genes are TRBV5-1 and TRBJ1-1; no clear D. There are 13 residues in the CDR3. Germline CDR1 reads SGHRS; CDR2 reads YFSETQ. V lost 4 bases and J 4 bases, leaving 11 bases between the germline ends. The CDR3, as DNA: TGCGCCAGCAGCCTTAAACGGGGCACTGAAGCTTTCTTT. It yields the protein CASSLKRGTEAFF.

This chain uses TRBV27 with TRBJ1-2, with 10 bases identical to TRBD1. The trim removed 3 bases at V and 5 bases at J, leaving 3 bases unmatched. The CDR3 is 14 residues long. Germline V lookup: CDR1 MNHEY, CDR2 SMNVEV (reference sequence). CDR3 residues: CASSFDRGLYGYTF. CDR3 in DNA: TGTGCCAGCAGTTTCGACAGGGGGCTGTATGGCTACACCTTC.

CDR3 sequence reads: CASSGRLNANEKLFF. DNA for the CDR3: TGTGCCAGCAGCGGTCGACTAAACGCTAATGAAAAACTGTTTTTT. This chain connects TRBV7-9 to TRBJ1-4; no clear D gene. Germline CDR1 reads SEHNR; CDR2 reads FQNEAQ (reference sequence). V was shortened by 5 bases and J by 3 bases, with 13 bases between the two germline ends. The CDR3 runs to 15 residues.

The chain links TRBV5-4 to TRBJ2-1; 9 nucleotides align to TRBD2. V lost 4 bases and J lost 1; bases outside the gene matches: 3. CDR1 SGHNT and CDR2 YYREEE come from the germline V gene (reference sequence). The CDR3 is 15 residues long. The CDR3 nucleotides are TGTGCCAGCAGCACCAGCGGGGGGTCCTACAATGAGCAGTTCTTC. Its translation is CASSTSGGSYNEQFF.

This chain's CDR3 is CASSLVFAEGRSEAFF. DNA of the CDR3: TGTGCCAGCAGCTTAGTTTTCGCGGAAGGGAGATCTGAAGCTTTCTTT. This chain joins TRBV7-2 and TRBJ1-1; unclear D gene. Trimming cost V 1 base and J 6 bases, with 18 bases left between them. The length of the CDR3 is 16 residues. Per germline, CDR1 SGHTA and CDR2 FQGNSA. The full variable domain, with the rest looked up from reference TRBV7-2 and TRBJ1-1, is GAGVSQSPSNKVTEKGKDVELRCDPISGHTALYWYRQSLGQGLEFLIYFQGNSAPDKSGLPSDRFSAERTGGSVSTLTIQRTQQEDSAVYLCASSLVFAEGRSEAFFGQGTRLTVV.

This chain connects TRBV9 to TRBJ1-2, with 8 bases that match TRBD1. This CDR3 comprises 16 residues. With V trimmed by 0 bases and J by 5 bases, 9 bases remained unmatched. CDR1 SGDLS and CDR2 YYNGEE come from the germline V gene. CDR3 sequence reads: CASSVAQRTGRYGYTF. CDR3 DNA sequence: TGTGCCAGCAGCGTAGCTCAACGGACAGGGCGGTATGGCTACACCTTC.

CDR3 sequence: CASSPSAVPPYEQYF. The CDR3 DNA is TGTGCCAGCAGCCCGTCCGCAGTGCCCCCCTACGAGCAGTACTTC. The V and J genes are TRBV7-2 and TRBJ2-7; D uncertain. V was shortened by 5 bases and J by 2 bases, with 16 bases between the two germline ends. Germline V gene lookup returns CDR1 SGHTA and CDR2 FQGNSA. The CDR3 loop spans 15 amino acids.

This rearrangement joins TRBV5-4 to TRBJ1-4; TRBD1 is a possible D gene (5 bases). Germline loops: CDR1 SGHNT, CDR2 YYREEE (reference sequence). V was shortened by 0 bases and J by 12 bases, with 12 bases between the two germline ends. This CDR3 spans 13 amino acids. The CDR3 DNA sequence: TGTGCCAGCAGCTTGGTTACAGGTTCTCAACTGTTTTTT. Translation gives CASSLVTGSQLFF.